This TCR beta chain was sequenced in a study of blood T cell repertoires in COVID-19. Assay: immunoSEQ multiplex PCR; the TCRdb copy retains only in-frame clones and omits some. Here the sample spans 650,000 to 800,000 clones, just under 90% being singletons. CDR1 is SEHNR and CDR2 is FQNEAQ in the germline V gene (reference sequence). Trimming stripped 4 bases from V and 1 base from J, with 14 bases between. The CDR3 runs to 16 residues. The sequence was collected from a woman between 18 and 29 years old with acute or convalescent COVID-19. The sample consisted of peripheral blood. The chain combines TRBV7-9 with TRBJ1-5; a possible D gene is TRBD1 (6 bases). The CDR3 DNA is TGTGCCAGCAGCTCGAATCTAGACAGGAGCAATCAGCCCCAGCATTTT. Its protein is CASSSNLDRSNQPQHF.